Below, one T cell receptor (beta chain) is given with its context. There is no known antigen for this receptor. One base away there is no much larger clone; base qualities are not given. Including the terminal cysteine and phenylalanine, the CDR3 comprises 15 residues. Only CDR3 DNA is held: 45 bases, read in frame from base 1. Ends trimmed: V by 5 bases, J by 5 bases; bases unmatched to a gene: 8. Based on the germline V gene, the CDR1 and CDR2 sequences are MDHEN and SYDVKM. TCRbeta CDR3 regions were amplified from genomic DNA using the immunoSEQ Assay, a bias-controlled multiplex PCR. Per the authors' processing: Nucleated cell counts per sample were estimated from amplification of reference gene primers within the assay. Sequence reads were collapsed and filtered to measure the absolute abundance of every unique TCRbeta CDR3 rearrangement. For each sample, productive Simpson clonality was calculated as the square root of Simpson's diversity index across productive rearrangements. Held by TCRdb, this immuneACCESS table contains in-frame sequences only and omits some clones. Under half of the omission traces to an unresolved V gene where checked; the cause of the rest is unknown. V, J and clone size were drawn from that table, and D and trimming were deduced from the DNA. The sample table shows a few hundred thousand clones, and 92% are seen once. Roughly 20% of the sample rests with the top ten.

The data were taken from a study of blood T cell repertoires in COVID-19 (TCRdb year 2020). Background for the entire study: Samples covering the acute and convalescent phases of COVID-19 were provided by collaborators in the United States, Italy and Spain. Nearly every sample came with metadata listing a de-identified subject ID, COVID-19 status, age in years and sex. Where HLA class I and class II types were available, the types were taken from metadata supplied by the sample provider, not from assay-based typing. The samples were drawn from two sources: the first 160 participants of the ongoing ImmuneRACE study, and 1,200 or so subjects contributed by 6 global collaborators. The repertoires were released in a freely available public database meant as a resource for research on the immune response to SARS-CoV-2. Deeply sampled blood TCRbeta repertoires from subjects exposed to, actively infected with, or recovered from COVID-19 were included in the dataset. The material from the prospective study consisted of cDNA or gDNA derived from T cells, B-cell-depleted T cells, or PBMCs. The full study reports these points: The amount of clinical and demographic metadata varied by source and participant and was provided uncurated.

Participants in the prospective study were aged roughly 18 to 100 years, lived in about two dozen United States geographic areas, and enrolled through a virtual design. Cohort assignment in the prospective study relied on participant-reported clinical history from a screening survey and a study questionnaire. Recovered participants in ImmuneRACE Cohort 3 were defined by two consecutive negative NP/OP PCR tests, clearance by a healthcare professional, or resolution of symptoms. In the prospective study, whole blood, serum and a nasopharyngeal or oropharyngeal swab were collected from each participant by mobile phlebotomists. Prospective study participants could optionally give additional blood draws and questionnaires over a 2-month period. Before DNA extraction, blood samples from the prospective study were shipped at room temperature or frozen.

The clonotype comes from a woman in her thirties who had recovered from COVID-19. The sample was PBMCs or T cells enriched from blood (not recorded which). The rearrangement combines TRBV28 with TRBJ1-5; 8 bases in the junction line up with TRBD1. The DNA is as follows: TGTGCCAGCAGTGGAAGACAGGGGCGTTATCAGCCCCAGCATTTT. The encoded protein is CASSGRQGRYQPQHF.